The 15 T cell receptor beta chains below were found in one sample sequenced in a study of blood T cell repertoires in COVID-19. Sequencing was performed with immunoSEQ multiplex PCR; in TCRdb, only in-frame clones are kept and a portion is missing. The sample consists of 250,000 to 300,000 clones, around four fifths of them appearing once. Sample: peripheral blood. These receptors came from a man in his 60s who had recovered from COVID-19.

The sample holds one count of this clone. V is TRBV18 and J is TRBJ1-6; 7 positions agree with TRBD1. In germline, CDR1 is KGHSH, CDR2 LQKENI. CDR3 length equals 15 residues. V dropped 3 bases and J dropped 7; count of bases not matched to a gene: 6. CDR3 sequence reads: CASSPLDRTNSPLHF. Written as DNA, the CDR3 is TGTGCCAGCTCACCCTTGGACAGGACGAATTCACCCCTCCACTTT. The whole variable domain, remainder taken from reference TRBV18 and TRBJ1-6, is NAGVMQNPRHLVRRRGQEARLRCSPMKGHSHVYWYRQLPEEGLKFMVYLQKENIIDESGMPKERFSAEFPKEGPSILRIQQVVRGDSAAYFCASSPLDRTNSPLHFGNGTRLTVT.

The chain links TRBV11-2 to TRBJ2-7, with TRBD2 matching over 10 bases. The V segment lost 5 bases and the J segment 0 bases; nucleotides outside the gene matches: 13. This CDR3 spans 18 amino acids. Germline V CDR1 and CDR2: SGHAT, FQNNGV. The CDR3 coding sequence is TGTGCCAGCAGCCGGACTAGCGGAGGAAAGGGGAGCTCCTACGAGCAGTACTTC. Protein sequence: CASSRTSGGKGSSYEQYF.

This rearrangement joins TRBV7-6 to TRBJ2-1, with 8 nucleotides matching TRBD2. With V trimmed by 6 bases and J by 7 bases, 14 bases remained unmatched. CDR3 length equals 16 residues. Germline CDR1 reads SGHVS; CDR2 reads FNYEAQ. Here the CDR3 DNA reads TGTGCCAGCAGTCGAACCGGGGGGGGACGGTCAAATGAGCAGTTCTTC. Its protein is CASSRTGGGRSNEQFF.

The chain uses TRBV27 and TRBJ1-2; possibly TRBD1 for D (5 bases). CDR3 size: 13 residues. The V and J ends lost 2 bases and 4 bases respectively, with 8 bases between them. CDR1 is MNHEY, CDR2 SMNVEV, per germline (reference sequence). CDR3 in amino acids: CASSLGGSYGYTF. Written as DNA, the CDR3 is TGTGCCAGCAGTTTAGGGGGGTCCTATGGCTACACCTTC.

V is TRBV30 and J is TRBJ2-4, with D possibly matching TRBD1 (5 bases). Trimming stripped 4 bases from V and 3 bases from J, with 19 bases between. This CDR3 region has 16 residues. The germline V gene has CDR1 GTSNPN and CDR2 SVGIG (reference sequence). Written as DNA, the CDR3 is TGTGCCTGGACCGACTCAGGGAAGTCCGGCAAAAACATTCAGTACTTC. This codes for CAWTDSGKSGKNIQYF.

This sequence joins TRBV11-2 and TRBJ2-1; 9 bases are shared with TRBD1. Per germline, CDR1 SGHAT and CDR2 FQNNGV. V shed 4 bases and J 12 bases; nucleotides not matched to a gene: 7. The CDR3 is made up of 13 amino acids. The CDR3 protein is CASSSGTGTGQFF. Here the CDR3 DNA reads TGTGCCAGCAGCTCCGGGACAGGGACCGGGCAGTTCTTC. The full variable domain, with the rest looked up from reference TRBV11-2 and TRBJ2-1, is EAGVAQSPRYKIIEKRQSVAFWCNPISGHATLYWYQQILGQGPKLLIQFQNNGVVDDSQLPKDRFSAERLKGVDSTLKIQPAKLEDSAVYLCASSSGTGTGQFFGPGTRLTVL.

This rearrangement joins TRBV4-1 to TRBJ1-6; D is perhaps TRBD1 (5 bases). Germline-derived CDR1 and CDR2 are MGHRA and YSYEKL. The CDR3 contains 15 residues. Trimming shortened V by 4 bases and J by 8 bases, and 15 bases separated the two germline ends. CDR3 nucleotide sequence: TGCGCCAGCAGCCGGCTAGGGGAGCGGGATTCACCCCTCCACTTT. Translation gives CASSRLGERDSPLHF.

The V gene is TRBV4-1, the J gene TRBJ1-5; D perhaps matches TRBD1 (5 bases). Germline values: CDR1 MGHRA, CDR2 YSYEKL. This CDR3 has 18 residues. The V gene lost 1 base and the J gene lost 4 bases, with 20 bases spanning the gap. The CDR3 sequence: CASSQGSGRTGGNQPQHF. The CDR3 nucleotides read TGCGCCAGCAGCCAAGGGTCCGGGAGAACCGGGGGTAATCAGCCCCAGCATTTT.

The rearrangement uses TRBV2 and TRBJ2-1; TRBD2 agrees at 13 bases. Losses at the gene ends were 0 bases for V and 14 bases for J; bases not matched to a gene: 13. This CDR3 is built from 17 residues. The germline V gene has CDR1 SNHLY and CDR2 FYNNEI. CDR3 in amino acids: CASSEAPRTSGRFPKFF. The CDR3 nucleotides read TGTGCCAGCAGTGAAGCGCCTCGGACTAGCGGGAGATTCCCCAAGTTCTTC.

This clone has a single count. This sequence joins TRBV27 and TRBJ2-6, with D perhaps matching TRBD1 (6 bases). The germline gives CDR1 MNHEY, CDR2 SMNVEV (reference sequence). The CDR3 consists of 17 residues. Trimming shortened V by 5 bases and J by 0 bases, and 14 bases separated the two germline ends. CDR3 nucleotides: TGTGCCAGCAGTCCTCTCGGGACACCCTCTGGGGCCAACGTCCTGACTTTC. This gives the protein CASSPLGTPSGANVLTF.

This clone was observed a few times. The genes are TRBV5-1 and TRBJ2-2; no definite D call. The CDR3 sequence is 15 residues long. Germline CDR1 SGHRS, CDR2 YFSETQ. V shed 1 base and J shed 1 base, with 8 bases lying between them. The CDR3 DNA reads TGCGCCAGCAGCTTGCGCAGGATGAACACCGGGGAGCTGTTTTTT. This translates into CASSLRRMNTGELFF.

The CDR3 coding sequence is TGTGCCAGCAGCCAAGATTTAAGCGGGAGAGGAGAGACCCAGTACTTC. Translating gives CASSQDLSGRGETQYF. J is TRBJ2-5 and V is TRBV3-1 (or the pseudogene TRBV3-2), with 8 bases lining up with TRBD2. The CDR3 covers 16 residues. Germline values: CDR1 LGHDT, CDR2 YNNKEL (reference sequence). J gave up 4 bases and V 0 bases, and 7 bases lay outside the gene matches.

This rearrangement joins TRBV5-5 to TRBJ1-5; TRBD1 might be the D (5 bases). V was cut by 0 bases and J by 4 bases, with 11 bases left in between. CDR1 is SGHKS, CDR2 YYEKEE, per germline (reference sequence). This CDR3 has 15 residues. The CDR3 here is CASSLVDSFNQPQHF. In nucleotides, the CDR3 is TGTGCCAGCAGCTTGGTTGACAGCTTTAATCAGCCCCAGCATTTT.

The gene calls are TRBV28 and TRBJ2-2; TRBD2 might be the D (5 bases). The CDR3 sequence is 15 residues long. Trimming stripped 5 bases from V and 1 base from J, with 11 bases between. The germline CDR1 and CDR2 sequences are MDHEN and SYDVKM. This chain's CDR3 is CASSPTRGNTGELFF. The DNA for the CDR3 is TGTGCCAGCAGTCCAACCCGGGGGAACACCGGGGAGCTGTTTTTT.

The V call is TRBV5-4, the J call TRBJ2-3; 10 bases line up with TRBD2. Germline CDR1 reads SGHNT; CDR2 reads YYREEE (reference sequence). There are 15 residues in the CDR3. Trimming took 4 bases from V and 3 from J; bases not matched to a gene: 5. The CDR3 bases are TGTGCCAGCAGCACAGGACTAGCGGCAACAGATACGCAGTATTTT. Translating it yields CASSTGLAATDTQYF.